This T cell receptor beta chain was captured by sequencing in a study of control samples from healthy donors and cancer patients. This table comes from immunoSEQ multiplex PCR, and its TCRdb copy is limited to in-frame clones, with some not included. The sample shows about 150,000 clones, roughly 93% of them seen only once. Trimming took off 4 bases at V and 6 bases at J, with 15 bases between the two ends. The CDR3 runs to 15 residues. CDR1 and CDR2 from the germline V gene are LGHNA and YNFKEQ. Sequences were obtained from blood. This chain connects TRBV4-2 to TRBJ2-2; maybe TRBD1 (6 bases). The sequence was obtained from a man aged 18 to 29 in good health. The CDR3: CASSPDNRDPGELFF. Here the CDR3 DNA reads TGTGCCAGCAGCCCAGATAACAGGGATCCCGGGGAGCTGTTTTTT.